The clone carrying this T cell receptor beta chain was observed a handful of times. Its target is not known. This sample was taken from a study of T cell repertoires in cytomegalovirus infection. Study-level background: Both a matching HLA type and CMV infection were indicated by public TCR beta signatures. General study points: The cumulative frequency of public TCR beta families identified carriers of CMV plus the relevant HLA.

Trimming at V came to 0 bases and at J to 5 bases, leaving 6 bases not matched to a gene. The germline V gene encodes CDR1 LGHDT and CDR2 YNNKEL (reference sequence). The CDR3 is 15 residues long. TCRdb recomputed calls from the reads with MiXCR, one row per CDR3 protein. The table records around 450,000 distinct CDR3 sequences, under 40% of them present only once. This rearrangement joins TRBV3-1 to TRBJ1-1, with 7 positions matching TRBD1. This TCR derives from a human donor in good health (CMV status not recorded). Some clones in this sample may be carry-over from other donors' samples. The sample was PBMCs. DNA for the CDR3: TGTGCCAGCAGCCAAGAGACAGGGTTTGGGACTGAAGCTTTCTTT. Translation: CASSQETGFGTEAFF. Together with reference TRBV3-1 and TRBJ1-1, the CDR3 gives the full variable domain: DTAVSQTPKYLVTQMGNDKSIKCEQNLGHDTMYWYKQDSKKFLKIMFSYNNKELIINETVPNRFSPKSPDKAHLNLHINSLELGDSAVYFCASSQETGFGTEAFFGQGTRLTVV.